This T cell receptor (beta chain) was captured by sequencing in a study of sequential checkpoint blockade in melanoma. With 0 bases removed from V and 6 bases from J, the gap between germline ends came to 11 bases. There are 14 residues in the CDR3. Germline V gives CDR1 SGHDN, CDR2 FVKESK. Libraries were prepared by immunoSEQ multiplex PCR; TCRdb keeps only in-frame clonotypes and omits some of them. In the table there are roughly 4,000 clones, 40% to 55% of which are singletons. Regarding treatment: randomized to nivolumab then ipilimumab (arm A) or the reverse (arm B). None of the patients previously received DNA-damaging chemotherapy. This clone was observed a few times.

The receptor comes from a human donor with melanoma. The sequencing used CD8+ T cells sorted from blood (inferred from file names), collected from a patient given nivolumab and ipilimumab in sequence. J is TRBJ1-2 and V is TRBV14; D remains ambiguous. The CDR3 DNA is TGTGCCAGCAGCCAAGAGGGGAGGTTAGATGGCTACACCTTC. Translated: CASSQEGRLDGYTF.